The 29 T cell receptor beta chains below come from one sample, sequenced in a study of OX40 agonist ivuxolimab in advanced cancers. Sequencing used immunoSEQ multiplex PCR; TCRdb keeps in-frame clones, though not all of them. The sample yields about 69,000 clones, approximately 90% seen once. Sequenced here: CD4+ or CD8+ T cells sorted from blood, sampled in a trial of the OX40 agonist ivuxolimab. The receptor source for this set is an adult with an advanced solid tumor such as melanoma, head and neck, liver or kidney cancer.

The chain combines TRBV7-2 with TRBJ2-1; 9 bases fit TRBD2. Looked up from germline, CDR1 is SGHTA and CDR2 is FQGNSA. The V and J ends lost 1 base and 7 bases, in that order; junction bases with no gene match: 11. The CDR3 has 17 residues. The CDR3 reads CASSLEDSGRLWNEQFF. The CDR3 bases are TGTGCCAGCAGCTTAGAGGATAGCGGGAGATTGTGGAATGAGCAGTTCTTC. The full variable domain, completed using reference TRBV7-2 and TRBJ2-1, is GAGVSQSPSNKVTEKGKDVELRCDPISGHTALYWYRQSLGQGLEFLIYFQGNSAPDKSGLPSDRFSAERTGGSVSTLTIQRTQQEDSAVYLCASSLEDSGRLWNEQFFGPGTRLTVL.

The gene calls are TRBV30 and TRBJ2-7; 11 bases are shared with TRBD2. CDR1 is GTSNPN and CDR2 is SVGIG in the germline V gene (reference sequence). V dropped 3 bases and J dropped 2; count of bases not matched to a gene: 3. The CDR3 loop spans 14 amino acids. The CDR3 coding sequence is TGTGCCTGGAGCGATAGCGGGGGGGCCTACGAGCAGTACTTC. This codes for CAWSDSGGAYEQYF. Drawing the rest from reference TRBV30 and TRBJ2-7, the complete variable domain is SQTIHQWPATLVQPVGSPLSLECTVEGTSNPNLYWYRQAAGRGLQLLFYSVGIGQISSEVPQNLSASRPQDRQFILSSKKLLLSDSGFYLCAWSDSGGAYEQYFGPGTRLTVT.

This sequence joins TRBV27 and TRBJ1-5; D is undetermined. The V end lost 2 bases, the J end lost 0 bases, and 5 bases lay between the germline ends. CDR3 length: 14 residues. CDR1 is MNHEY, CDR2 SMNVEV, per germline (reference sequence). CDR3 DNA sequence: TGTGCCAGCAGTTTAGGTCCTAGCAATCAGCCCCAGCATTTT. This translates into CASSLGPSNQPQHF.

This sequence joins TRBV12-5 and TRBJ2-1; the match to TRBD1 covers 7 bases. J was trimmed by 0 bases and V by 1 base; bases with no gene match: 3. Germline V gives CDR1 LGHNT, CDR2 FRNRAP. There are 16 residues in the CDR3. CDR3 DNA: TGTGCTAGTGGTTTGGACTGGGACAGCTCCTACAATGAGCAGTTCTTC. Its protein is CASGLDWDSSYNEQFF.

The CDR3 reads CASSQEDGTNYYEQYF. DNA of the CDR3: TGCGCCAGCAGCCAAGAGGACGGAACAAATTACTACGAGCAGTACTTC. The chain joins TRBV4-1 to TRBJ2-7; unclear D gene. The germline V gene encodes CDR1 MGHRA and CDR2 YSYEKL. The CDR3 runs 16 residues. Trimming removed 0 bases at V and 3 bases at J, with 15 bases between.

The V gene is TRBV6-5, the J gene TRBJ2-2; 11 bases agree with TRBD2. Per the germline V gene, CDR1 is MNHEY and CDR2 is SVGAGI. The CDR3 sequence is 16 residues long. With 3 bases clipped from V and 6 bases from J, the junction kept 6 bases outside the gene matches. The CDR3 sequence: CASSYSGGAGPGELFF. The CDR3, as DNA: TGTGCCAGCAGTTATAGCGGGGGGGCCGGCCCCGGGGAGCTGTTTTTT.

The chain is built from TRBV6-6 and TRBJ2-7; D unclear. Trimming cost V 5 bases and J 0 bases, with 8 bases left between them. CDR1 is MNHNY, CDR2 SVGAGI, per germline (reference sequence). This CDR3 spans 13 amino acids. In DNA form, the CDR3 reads TGTGCCAGCAGTGTACAGTACTCCTACGAGCAGTACTTC. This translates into CASSVQYSYEQYF.

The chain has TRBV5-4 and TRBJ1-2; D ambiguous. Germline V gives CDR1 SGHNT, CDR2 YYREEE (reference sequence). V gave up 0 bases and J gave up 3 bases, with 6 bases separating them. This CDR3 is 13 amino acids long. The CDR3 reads CASSLGDYYGYTF. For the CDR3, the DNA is TGTGCCAGCAGCTTGGGTGACTACTATGGCTACACCTTC.

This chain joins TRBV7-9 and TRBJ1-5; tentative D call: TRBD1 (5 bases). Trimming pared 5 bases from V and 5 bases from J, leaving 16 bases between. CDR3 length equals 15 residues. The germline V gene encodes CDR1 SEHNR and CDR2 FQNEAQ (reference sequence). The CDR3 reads CASSPTGPGYQPQHF. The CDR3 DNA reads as TGTGCCAGCAGCCCCACCGGGCCAGGGTATCAGCCCCAGCATTTT. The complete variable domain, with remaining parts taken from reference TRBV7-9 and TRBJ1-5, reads DTGVSQNPRHKITKRGQNVTFRCDPISEHNRLYWYRQTLGQGPEFLTYFQNEAQLEKSRLLSDRFSAERPKGSFSTLEIQRTEQGDSAMYLCASSPTGPGYQPQHFGDGTRLSIL.

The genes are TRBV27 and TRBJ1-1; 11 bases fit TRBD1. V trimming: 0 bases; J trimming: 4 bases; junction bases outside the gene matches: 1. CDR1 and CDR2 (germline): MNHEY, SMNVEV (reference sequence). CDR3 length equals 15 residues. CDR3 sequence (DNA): TGTGCCAGCAGTTTATCGGGGACAGGGGGCACTGAAGCTTTCTTT. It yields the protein CASSLSGTGGTEAFF.

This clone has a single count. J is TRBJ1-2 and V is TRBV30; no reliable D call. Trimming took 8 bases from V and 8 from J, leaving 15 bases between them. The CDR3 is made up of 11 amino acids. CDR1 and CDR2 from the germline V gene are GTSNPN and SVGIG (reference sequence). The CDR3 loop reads CAHDSLGGYTF. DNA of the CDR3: TGTGCCCACGACTCACTGGGGGGCTACACCTTC. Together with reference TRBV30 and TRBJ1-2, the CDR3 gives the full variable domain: SQTIHQWPATLVQPVGSPLSLECTVEGTSNPNLYWYRQAAGRGLQLLFYSVGIGQISSEVPQNLSASRPQDRQFILSSKKLLLSDSGFYLCAHDSLGGYTFGSGTRLTVV.

The chain's CDR3 is CASSLTGGGSAGELFF. The CDR3 DNA reads TGTGCCAGCAGCTTAACTGGCGGGGGTTCGGCCGGGGAGCTGTTTTTT. The chain links TRBV7-3 to TRBJ2-2, with TRBD2 matching 7 bases. Germline CDR1 and CDR2: SGHTA and FQGTGA. The CDR3 is made up of 16 amino acids. V dropped 0 bases and J dropped 6; count of bases not matched to a gene: 7.

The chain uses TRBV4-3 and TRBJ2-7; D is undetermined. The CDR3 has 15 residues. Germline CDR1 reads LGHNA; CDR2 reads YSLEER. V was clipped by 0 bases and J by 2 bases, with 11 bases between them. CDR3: CASSQEHSAAYEQYF. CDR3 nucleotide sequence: TGCGCCAGCAGCCAAGAACACAGCGCTGCCTACGAGCAGTACTTC.

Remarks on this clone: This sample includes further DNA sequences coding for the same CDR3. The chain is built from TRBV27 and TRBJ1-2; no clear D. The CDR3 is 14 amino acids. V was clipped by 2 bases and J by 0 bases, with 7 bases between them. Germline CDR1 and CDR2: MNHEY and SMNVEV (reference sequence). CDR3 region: CASSLLGANYGYTF. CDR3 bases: TGTGCCAGCAGTTTACTGGGAGCTAACTATGGCTACACCTTC.

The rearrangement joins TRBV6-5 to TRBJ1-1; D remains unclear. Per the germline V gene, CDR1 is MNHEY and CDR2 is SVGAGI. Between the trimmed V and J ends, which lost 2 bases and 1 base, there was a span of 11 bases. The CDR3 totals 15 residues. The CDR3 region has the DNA TGTGCCAGCAGTTACGCTGAGGACGCGAACACTGAAGCTTTCTTT. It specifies CASSYAEDANTEAFF.

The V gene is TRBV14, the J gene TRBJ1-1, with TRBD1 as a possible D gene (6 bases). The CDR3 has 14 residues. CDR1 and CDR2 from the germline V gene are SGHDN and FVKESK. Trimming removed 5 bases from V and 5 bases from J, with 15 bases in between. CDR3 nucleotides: TGTGCCAGCAGCTCGCAGGGGCCCGGGACTGAAGCTTTCTTT. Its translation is CASSSQGPGTEAFF. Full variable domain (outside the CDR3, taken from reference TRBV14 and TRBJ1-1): EAGVTQFPSHSVIEKGQTVTLRCDPISGHDNLYWYRRVMGKEIKFLLHFVKESKQDESGMPNNRFLAERTGGTYSTLKVQPAELEDSGVYFCASSSQGPGTEAFFGQGTRLTVV.

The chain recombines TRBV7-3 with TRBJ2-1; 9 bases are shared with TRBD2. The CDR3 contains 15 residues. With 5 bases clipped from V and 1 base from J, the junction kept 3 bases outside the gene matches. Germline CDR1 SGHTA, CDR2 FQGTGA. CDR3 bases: TGTGCCAGCAGCCTTCTAGCGGGATCCTACAATGAGCAGTTCTTC. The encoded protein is CASSLLAGSYNEQFF. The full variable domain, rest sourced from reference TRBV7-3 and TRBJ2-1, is GAGVSQTPSNKVTEKGKYVELRCDPISGHTALYWYRQSLGQGPEFLIYFQGTGAADDSGLPNDRFFAVRPEGSVSTLKIQRTERGDSAVYLCASSLLAGSYNEQFFGPGTRLTVL.

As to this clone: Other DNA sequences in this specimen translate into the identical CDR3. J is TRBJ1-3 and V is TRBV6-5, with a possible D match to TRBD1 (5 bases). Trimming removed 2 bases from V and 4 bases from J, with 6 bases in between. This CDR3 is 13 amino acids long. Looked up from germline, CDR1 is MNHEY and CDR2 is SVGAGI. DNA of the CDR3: TGTGCCAGCAGTTACGGGGGGGGAAACACCATATATTTT. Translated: CASSYGGGNTIYF.

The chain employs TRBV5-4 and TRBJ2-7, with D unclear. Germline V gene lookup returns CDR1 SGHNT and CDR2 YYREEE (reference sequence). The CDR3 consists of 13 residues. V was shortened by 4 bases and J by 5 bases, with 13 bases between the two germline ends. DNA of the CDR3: TGTGCCAGCAGCCCTGGAACATCGGACGAGCAGTACTTC. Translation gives CASSPGTSDEQYF.

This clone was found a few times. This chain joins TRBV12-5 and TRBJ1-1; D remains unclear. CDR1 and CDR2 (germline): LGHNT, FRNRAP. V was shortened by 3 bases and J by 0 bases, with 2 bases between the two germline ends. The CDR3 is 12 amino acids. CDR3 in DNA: TGTGCTAGTGGTTTCCTGAACACTGAAGCTTTCTTT. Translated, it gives CASGFLNTEAFF.

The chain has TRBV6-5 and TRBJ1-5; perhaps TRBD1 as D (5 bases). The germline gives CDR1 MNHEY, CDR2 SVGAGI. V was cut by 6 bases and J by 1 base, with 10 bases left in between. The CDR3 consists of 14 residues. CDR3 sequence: CASRGLGSNQPQHF. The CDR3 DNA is TGTGCCAGCAGGGGACTAGGAAGCAATCAGCCCCAGCATTTT.

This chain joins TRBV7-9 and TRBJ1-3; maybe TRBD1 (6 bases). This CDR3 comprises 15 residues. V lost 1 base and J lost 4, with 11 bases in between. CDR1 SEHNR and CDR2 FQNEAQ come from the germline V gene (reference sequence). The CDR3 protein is CASSLGPGAGNTIYF. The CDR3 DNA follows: TGTGCCAGCAGCTTAGGACCAGGGGCCGGAAACACCATATATTTT.

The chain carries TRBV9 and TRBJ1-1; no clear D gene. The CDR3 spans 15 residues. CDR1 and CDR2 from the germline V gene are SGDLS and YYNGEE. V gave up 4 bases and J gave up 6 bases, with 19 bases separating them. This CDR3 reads CASSPPPPLLSEAFF. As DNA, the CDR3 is TGTGCCAGCAGCCCCCCACCCCCACTTCTGTCTGAAGCTTTCTTT.

The CDR3 nucleotides are TGTGCCACCAGCAGAGCCAAAACCGGGACAGGGGCGAACAATGAGCAGTTCTTC. Translation: CATSRAKTGTGANNEQFF. The rearrangement uses TRBV15 and TRBJ2-1, with 10 bases identical to TRBD1. The V segment lost 1 base and the J segment 5 bases; nucleotides outside the gene matches: 11. The CDR3 is 18 amino acids. The germline V gene encodes CDR1 LNHNV and CDR2 YYDKDF (reference sequence). The full variable domain, rest sourced from reference TRBV15 and TRBJ2-1, is DAMVIQNPRYQVTQFGKPVTLSCSQTLNHNVMYWYQQKSSQAPKLLFHYYDKDFNNEADTPDNFQSRRPNTSFCFLDIRSPGLGDTAMYLCATSRAKTGTGANNEQFFGPGTRLTVL.

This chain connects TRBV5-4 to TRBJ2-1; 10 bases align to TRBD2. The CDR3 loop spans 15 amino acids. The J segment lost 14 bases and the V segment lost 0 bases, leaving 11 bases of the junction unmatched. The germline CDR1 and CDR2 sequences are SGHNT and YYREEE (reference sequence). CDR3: CASSLAYEREGWEFF. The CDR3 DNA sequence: TGTGCCAGCAGCTTGGCATATGAGCGGGAGGGTTGGGAGTTCTTC.

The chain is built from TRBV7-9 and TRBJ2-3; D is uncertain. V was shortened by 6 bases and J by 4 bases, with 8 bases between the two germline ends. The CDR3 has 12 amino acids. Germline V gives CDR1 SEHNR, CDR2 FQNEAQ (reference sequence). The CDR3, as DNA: TGTGCCAGCAGGGCGGTCGCAGATACGCAGTATTTT. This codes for CASRAVADTQYF.

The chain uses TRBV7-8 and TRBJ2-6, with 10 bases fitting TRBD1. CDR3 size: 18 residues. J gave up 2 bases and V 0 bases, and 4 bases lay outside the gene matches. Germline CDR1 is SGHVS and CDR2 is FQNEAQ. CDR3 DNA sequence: TGTGCCAGCAGCTTAGCCGCGACAGGGGGCGCTGGGGCCAACGTCCTGACTTTC. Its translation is CASSLAATGGAGANVLTF.

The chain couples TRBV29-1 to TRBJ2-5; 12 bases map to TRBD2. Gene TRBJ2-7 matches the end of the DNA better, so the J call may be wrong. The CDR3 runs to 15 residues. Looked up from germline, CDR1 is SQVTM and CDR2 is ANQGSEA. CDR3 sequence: CSVDDTSGRTYEQYF. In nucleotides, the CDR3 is TGCAGCGTTGACGATACTAGCGGGAGGACTTACGAGCAGTACTTC.

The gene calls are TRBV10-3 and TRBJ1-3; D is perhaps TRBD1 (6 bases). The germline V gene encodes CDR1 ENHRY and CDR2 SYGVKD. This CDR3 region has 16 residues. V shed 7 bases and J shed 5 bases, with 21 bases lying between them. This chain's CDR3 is CAITPGQSVGRNTIYF. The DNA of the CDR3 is TGTGCCATCACCCCGGGACAATCGGTAGGAAGAAACACCATATATTTT.